Given below is one TCR beta chain in context. The germline CDR1 and CDR2 sequences are KGHSH and LQKENI. This CDR3 region has 16 residues. Between the trimmed V and J ends, which lost 0 bases and 0 bases, there was a span of 12 bases. The data are from a study of blood T cells in healthy people across ages. PCR was performed a second time for roughly 7 to 11 cycles using a sample-barcoded 5' primer and a J-beta primer mix. TCRdb reprocessed the 5' RACE reads with MiXCR, giving one entry per CDR3 protein. Among 1.5 million to 2 million distinct CDR3 sequences listed, about 28% were seen once. This chain links TRBV18 with TRBJ2-7; TRBD1 is a possible D gene (6 bases). Material: blood. The TCR was taken from a woman younger than 45 in good health. The CDR3 bases are TGTGCCAGCTCACCACCGACAGGCTACAGCTCCTACGAGCAGTACTTC. This translates into CASSPPTGYSSYEQYF.